This T cell receptor beta chain derives from a study of beta chain features in type 1 diabetes. Expressed TCRB transcripts were sequenced after all isolated RNA was converted to cDNA. Method: immunoSEQ multiplex PCR; TCRdb's copy keeps in-frame clones and lacks some. The sample lists fewer than 350,000 clones; 15% were seen once. General study points: Here, the possible influence of HLA type (on TCRB rearrangement) remained unresolved. Patients with Type 1 diabetes showed moderately but significantly shorter TCRB CDR3s in all four CD4+ subsets. More deletions and fewer insertions at VDJ junctions were found in patients with type 1 diabetes. Shorter templates may be favored by PCR, equally so in patients and controls.

The germline V gene has CDR1 LGHNA and CDR2 YNFKEQ. The CDR3 has 14 amino acids. V dropped 4 bases and J dropped 10; count of bases not matched to a gene: 4. In its sample, this clone was seen a few times. The target antigen is unknown. Around 110 mL of blood, on average, came from one heparinised draw per donor. The chain uses TRBV4-2 and TRBJ1-6; 10 positions agree with TRBD1. Sequencing was done on a sample of naive CD4+ T cells from blood. This TCR came from a young man with type 1 diabetes. The CDR3 spells CASSPGQGVSPLHF. CDR3 nucleotides: TGTGCCAGCAGCCCAGGACAGGGGGTCTCACCCCTCCACTTT.